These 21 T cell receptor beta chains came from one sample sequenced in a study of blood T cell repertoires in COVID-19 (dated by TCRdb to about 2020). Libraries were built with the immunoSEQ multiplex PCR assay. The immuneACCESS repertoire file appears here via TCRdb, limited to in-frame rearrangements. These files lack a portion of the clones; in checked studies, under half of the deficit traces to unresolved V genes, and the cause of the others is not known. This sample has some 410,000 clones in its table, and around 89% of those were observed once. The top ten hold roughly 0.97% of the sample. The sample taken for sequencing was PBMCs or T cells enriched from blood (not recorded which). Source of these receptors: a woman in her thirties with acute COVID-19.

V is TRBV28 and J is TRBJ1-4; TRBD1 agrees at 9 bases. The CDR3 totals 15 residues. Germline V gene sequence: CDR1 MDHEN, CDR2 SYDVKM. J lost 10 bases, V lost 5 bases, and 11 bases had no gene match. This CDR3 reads CASSPTGTGSGKLFF. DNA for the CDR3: TGTGCCAGCAGTCCAACGGGGACAGGGTCGGGAAAACTGTTTTTT. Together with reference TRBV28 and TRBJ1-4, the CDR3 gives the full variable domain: DVKVTQSSRYLVKRTGEKVFLECVQDMDHENMFWYRQDPGLGLRLIYFSYDVKMKEKGDIPEGYSVSREKKERFSLILESASTNQTSMYLCASSPTGTGSGKLFFGSGTQLSVL.

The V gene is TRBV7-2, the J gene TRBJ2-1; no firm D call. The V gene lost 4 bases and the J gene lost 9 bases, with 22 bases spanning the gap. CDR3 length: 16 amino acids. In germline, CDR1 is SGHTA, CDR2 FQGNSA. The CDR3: CASSSPPETPLGEQFF. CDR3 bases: TGTGCCAGCAGCTCCCCCCCGGAGACCCCGCTCGGTGAGCAGTTCTTC. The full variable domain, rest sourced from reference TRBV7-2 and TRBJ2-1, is GAGVSQSPSNKVTEKGKDVELRCDPISGHTALYWYRQSLGQGLEFLIYFQGNSAPDKSGLPSDRFSAERTGGSVSTLTIQRTQQEDSAVYLCASSSPPETPLGEQFFGPGTRLTVL.

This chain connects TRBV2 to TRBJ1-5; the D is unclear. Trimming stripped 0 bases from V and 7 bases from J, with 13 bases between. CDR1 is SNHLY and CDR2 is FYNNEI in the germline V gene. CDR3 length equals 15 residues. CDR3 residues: CASSEALGGRQPQHF. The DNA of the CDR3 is TGTGCCAGCAGTGAAGCCTTGGGAGGGAGGCAGCCCCAGCATTTT.

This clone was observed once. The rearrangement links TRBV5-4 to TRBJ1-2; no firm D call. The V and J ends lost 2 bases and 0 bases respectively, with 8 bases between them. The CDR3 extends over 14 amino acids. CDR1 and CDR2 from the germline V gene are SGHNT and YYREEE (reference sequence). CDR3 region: CASSFGGANYGYTF. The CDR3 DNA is TGTGCCAGCAGCTTCGGCGGAGCTAACTATGGCTACACCTTC.

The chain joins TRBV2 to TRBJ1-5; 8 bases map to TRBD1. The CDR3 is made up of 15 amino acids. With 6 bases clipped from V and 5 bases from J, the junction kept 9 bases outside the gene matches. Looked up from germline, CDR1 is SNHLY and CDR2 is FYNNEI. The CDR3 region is CASSLQGEGYQPQHF. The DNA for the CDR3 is TGTGCCAGCAGCCTACAGGGGGAAGGTTATCAGCCCCAGCATTTT.

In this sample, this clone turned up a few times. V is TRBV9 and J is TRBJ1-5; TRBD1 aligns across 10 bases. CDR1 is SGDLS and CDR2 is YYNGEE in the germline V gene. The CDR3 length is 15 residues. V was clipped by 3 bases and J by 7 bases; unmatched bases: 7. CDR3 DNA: TGTGCCAGCAGCGCCGGGACAGGGGTGGGGCAGCCCCAGCATTTT. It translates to CASSAGTGVGQPQHF.

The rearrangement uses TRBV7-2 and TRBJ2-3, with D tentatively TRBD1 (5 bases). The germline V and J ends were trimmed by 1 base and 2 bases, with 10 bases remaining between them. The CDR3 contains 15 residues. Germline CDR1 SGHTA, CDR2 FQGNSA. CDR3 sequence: CASSLVTGPTDTQYF. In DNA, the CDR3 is TGTGCCAGCAGCTTAGTTACAGGCCCCACAGATACGCAGTATTTT.

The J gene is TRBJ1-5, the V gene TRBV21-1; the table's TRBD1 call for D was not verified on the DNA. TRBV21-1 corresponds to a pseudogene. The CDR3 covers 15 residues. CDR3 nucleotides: TGTGCCAGCAGCAACATTTACCAGGGGGTCCAGCCCCAGCATTTT. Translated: CASSNIYQGVQPQHF.

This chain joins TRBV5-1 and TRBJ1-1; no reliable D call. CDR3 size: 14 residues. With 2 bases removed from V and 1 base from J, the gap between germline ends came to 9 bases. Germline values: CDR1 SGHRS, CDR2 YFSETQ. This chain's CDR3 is CASSLNTRNTEAFF. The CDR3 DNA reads TGCGCCAGCAGCTTAAACACAAGGAACACTGAAGCTTTCTTT. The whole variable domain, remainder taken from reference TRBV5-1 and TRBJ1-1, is KAGVTQTPRYLIKTRGQQVTLSCSPISGHRSVSWYQQTPGQGLQFLFEYFSETQRNKGNFPGRFSGRQFSNSRSEMNVSTLELGDSALYLCASSLNTRNTEAFFGQGTRLTVV.

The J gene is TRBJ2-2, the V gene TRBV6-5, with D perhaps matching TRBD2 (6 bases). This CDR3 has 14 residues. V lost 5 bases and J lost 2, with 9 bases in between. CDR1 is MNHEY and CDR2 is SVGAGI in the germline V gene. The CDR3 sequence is CASSRGGNTGELFF. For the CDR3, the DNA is TGTGCCAGCAGTAGGGGAGGTAACACCGGGGAGCTGTTTTTT.

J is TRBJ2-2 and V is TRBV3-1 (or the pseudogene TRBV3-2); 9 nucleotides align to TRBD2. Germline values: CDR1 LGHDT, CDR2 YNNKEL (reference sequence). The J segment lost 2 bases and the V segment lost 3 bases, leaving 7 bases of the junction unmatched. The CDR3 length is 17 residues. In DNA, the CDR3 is TGTGCCAGCAGCCAGCCCAAACTAGCGGGTAACACCGGGGAGCTGTTTTTT. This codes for CASSQPKLAGNTGELFF.

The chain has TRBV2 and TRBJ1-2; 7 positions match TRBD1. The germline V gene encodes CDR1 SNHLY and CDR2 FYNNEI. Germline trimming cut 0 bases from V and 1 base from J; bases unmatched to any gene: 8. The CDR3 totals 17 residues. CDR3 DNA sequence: TGTGCCAGCAGTGAAGCTATCGAGACAGGGATTAACTATGGCTACACCTTC. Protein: CASSEAIETGINYGYTF.

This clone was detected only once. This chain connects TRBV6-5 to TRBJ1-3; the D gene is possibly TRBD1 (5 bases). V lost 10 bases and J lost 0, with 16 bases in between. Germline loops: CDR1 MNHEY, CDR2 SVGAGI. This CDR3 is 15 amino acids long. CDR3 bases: TGTGCCACGGACAAAGGGGCCACCTCTGGAAACACCATATATTTT. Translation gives CATDKGATSGNTIYF.

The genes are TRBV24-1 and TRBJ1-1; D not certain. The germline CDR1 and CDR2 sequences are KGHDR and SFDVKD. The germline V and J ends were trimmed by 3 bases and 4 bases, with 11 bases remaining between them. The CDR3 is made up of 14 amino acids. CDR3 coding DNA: TGTGCCACCAGTGATGCTGACTTGGGCACTGAAGCTTTCTTT. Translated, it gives CATSDADLGTEAFF.

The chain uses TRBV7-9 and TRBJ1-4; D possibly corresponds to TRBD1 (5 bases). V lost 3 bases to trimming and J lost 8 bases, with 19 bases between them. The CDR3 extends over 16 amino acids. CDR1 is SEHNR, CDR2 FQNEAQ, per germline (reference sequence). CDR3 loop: CASSLTQRGAREKLFF. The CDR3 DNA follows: TGTGCCAGCAGCTTGACACAAAGGGGCGCGAGGGAAAAACTGTTTTTT.

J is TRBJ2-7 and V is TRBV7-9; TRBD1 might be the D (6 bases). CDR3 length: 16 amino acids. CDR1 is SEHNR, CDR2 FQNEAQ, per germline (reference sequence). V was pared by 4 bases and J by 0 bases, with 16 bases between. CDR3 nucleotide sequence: TGTGCCAGCAGCTCTCATCTAACAGGGACCTCCTACGAGCAGTACTTC. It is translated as CASSSHLTGTSYEQYF.

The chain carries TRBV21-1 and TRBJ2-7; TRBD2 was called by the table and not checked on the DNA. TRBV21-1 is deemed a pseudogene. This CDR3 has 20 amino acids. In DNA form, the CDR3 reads TGTGCCAGCAGCAAAGTTTCGGGACTAGCGGGGGGGCTCTCGTCCTACGAGCAGTACTTC. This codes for CASSKVSGLAGGLSSYEQYF.

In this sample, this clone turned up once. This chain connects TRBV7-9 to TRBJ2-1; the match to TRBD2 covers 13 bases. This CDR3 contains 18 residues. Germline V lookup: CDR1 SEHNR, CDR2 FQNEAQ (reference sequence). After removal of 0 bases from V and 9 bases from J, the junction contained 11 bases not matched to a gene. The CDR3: CASSLAILAGGPVGEQFF. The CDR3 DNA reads TGTGCCAGCAGCTTAGCAATACTAGCGGGGGGGCCAGTTGGTGAGCAGTTCTTC.

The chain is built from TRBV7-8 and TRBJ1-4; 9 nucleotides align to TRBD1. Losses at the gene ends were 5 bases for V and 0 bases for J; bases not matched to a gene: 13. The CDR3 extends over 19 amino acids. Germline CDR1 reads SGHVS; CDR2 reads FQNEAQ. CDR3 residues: CASSPYRTGVVSTNEKLFF. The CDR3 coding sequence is TGTGCCAGCAGCCCATACAGGACAGGGGTTGTCTCAACTAATGAAAAACTGTTTTTT.

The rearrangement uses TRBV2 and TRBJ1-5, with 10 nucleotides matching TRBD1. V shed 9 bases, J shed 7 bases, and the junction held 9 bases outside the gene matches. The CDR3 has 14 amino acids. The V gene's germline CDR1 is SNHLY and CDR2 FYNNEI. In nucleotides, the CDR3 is TGTGCCAGTCACCGGGACAGGGGTCACCAGCCCCAGCATTTT. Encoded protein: CASHRDRGHQPQHF.

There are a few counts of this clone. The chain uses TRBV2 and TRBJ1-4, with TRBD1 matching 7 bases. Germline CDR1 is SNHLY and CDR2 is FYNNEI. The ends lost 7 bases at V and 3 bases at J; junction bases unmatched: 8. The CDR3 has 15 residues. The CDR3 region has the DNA TGTGCCAGCATATCCGGAGGGGGCCCTAATGAAAAACTGTTTTTT. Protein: CASISGGGPNEKLFF.